The present T cell receptor beta chain was sequenced within a study of blood T cell repertoires in COVID-19. Method: immunoSEQ multiplex PCR; TCRdb's copy keeps in-frame clones and lacks some. The sample lists fewer than 140,000 clones; 76% were seen once. This CDR3 has 15 residues. V lost 4 bases to trimming and J lost 7 bases; unmatched junction nucleotides: 10. Germline V gene data show CDR1 as SGHNT and CDR2 as YYREEE (reference sequence). The receptor comes from a man at least 80 years old with COVID-19, enrolled during active disease. The J gene is TRBJ2-2, the V gene TRBV5-4; 7 bases align to TRBD1. The source material was peripheral blood. CDR3 nucleotides: TGTGCCAGCAGCATAGGGGGCGCAGTCAACGGGGAGCTGTTTTTT. It translates to CASSIGGAVNGELFF.